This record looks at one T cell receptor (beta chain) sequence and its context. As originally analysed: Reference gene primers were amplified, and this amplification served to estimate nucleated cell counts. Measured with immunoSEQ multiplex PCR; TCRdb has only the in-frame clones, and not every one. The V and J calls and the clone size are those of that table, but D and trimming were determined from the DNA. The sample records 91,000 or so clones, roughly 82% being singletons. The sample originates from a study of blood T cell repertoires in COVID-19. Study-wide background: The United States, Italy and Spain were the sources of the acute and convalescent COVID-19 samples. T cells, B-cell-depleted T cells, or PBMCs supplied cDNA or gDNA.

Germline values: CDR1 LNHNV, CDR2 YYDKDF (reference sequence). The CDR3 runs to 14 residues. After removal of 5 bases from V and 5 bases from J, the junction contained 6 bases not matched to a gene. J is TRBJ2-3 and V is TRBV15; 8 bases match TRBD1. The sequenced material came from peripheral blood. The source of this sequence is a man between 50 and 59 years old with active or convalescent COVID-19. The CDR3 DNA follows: TGTGCCACCAGCCCACGGACAGGGCGAGATACGCAGTATTTT. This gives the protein CATSPRTGRDTQYF.